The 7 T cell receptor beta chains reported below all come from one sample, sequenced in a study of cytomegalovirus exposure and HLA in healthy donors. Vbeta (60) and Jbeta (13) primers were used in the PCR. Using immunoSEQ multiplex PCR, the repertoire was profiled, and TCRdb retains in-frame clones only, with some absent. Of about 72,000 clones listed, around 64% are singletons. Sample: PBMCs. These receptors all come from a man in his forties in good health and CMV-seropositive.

The CDR3 sequence is CASSVSGGLAKNIQYF. The CDR3 coding sequence is TGTGCCAGCAGTGTTTCTGGTGGACTAGCCAAAAACATTCAGTACTTC. J is TRBJ2-4 and V is TRBV2; possibly TRBD2 for D (5 bases). V lost 4 bases and J lost 0, with 13 bases in between. This CDR3 has 16 amino acids. The germline V gene encodes CDR1 SNHLY and CDR2 FYNNEI.

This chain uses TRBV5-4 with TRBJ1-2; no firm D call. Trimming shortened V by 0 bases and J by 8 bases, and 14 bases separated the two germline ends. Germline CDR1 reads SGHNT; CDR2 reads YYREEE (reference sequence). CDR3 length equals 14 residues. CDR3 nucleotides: TGTGCCAGCAGCTTGGTGCTCGGGTTAAGCGGCTACACCTTC. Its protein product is CASSLVLGLSGYTF.

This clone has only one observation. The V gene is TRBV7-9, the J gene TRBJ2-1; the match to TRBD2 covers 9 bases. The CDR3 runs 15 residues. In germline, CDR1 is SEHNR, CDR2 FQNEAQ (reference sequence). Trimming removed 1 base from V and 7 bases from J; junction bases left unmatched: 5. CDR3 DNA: TGTGCCAGCAGCTTAGGGCTAGCGGGGTTGAATGAGCAGTTCTTC. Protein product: CASSLGLAGLNEQFF.

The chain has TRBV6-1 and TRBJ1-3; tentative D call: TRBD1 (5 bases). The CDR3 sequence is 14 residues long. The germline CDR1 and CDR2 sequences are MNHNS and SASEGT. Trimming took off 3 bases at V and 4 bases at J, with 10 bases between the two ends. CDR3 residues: CASSEEYRGNTIYF. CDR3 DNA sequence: TGTGCCAGCAGTGAGGAATACAGGGGAAACACCATATATTTT.

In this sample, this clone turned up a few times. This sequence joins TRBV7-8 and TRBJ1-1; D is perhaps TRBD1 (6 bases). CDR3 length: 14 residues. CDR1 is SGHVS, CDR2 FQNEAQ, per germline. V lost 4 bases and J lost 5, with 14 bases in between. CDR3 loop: CASSSRGGGTEAFF. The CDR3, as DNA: TGTGCCAGCAGCTCCCGGGGAGGGGGGACTGAAGCTTTCTTT. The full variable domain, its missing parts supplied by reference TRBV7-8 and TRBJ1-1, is GAGVSQSPRYKVAKRGQDVALRCDPISGHVSLFWYQQALGQGPEFLTYFQNEAQLDKSGLPSDRFFAERPEGSVSTLKIQRTQQEDSAVYLCASSSRGGGTEAFFGQGTRLTVV.

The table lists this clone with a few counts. The CDR3 DNA reads as TGTGCCAGCTCACCGAGCGGGGGGGCTCGACGTGAGACCCAGTACTTC. It is translated as CASSPSGGARRETQYF. V is TRBV18 and J is TRBJ2-5; 10 nucleotides align to TRBD2. Germline CDR1 is KGHSH and CDR2 is LQKENI. The length of the CDR3 is 16 residues. The junction had 9 bases not matched to a gene; V was cut back by 3 bases and J by 5 bases. The full variable domain, completed using reference TRBV18 and TRBJ2-5, is NAGVMQNPRHLVRRRGQEARLRCSPMKGHSHVYWYRQLPEEGLKFMVYLQKENIIDESGMPKERFSAEFPKEGPSILRIQQVVRGDSAAYFCASSPSGGARRETQYFGPGTRLLVL.

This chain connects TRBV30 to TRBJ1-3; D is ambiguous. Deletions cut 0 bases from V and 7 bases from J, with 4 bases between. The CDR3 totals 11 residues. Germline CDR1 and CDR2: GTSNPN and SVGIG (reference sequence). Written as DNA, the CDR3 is TGTGCCTGGAGTGTCGTTAACACCATATATTTT. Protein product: CAWSVVNTIYF. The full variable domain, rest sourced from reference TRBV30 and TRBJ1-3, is SQTIHQWPATLVQPVGSPLSLECTVEGTSNPNLYWYRQAAGRGLQLLFYSVGIGQISSEVPQNLSASRPQDRQFILSSKKLLLSDSGFYLCAWSVVNTIYFGEGSWLTVV.